Listed below are T cell receptor beta chains from one sample, sequenced in a study of blood T cells in healthy people across ages. Via MiXCR, TCRdb re-called the 5' RACE reads, giving one row per CDR3 protein. The sample shows 1 million to 1.2 million distinct CDR3 sequences, about two fifths of them seen only once. Source material: blood. The receptors were sampled from a man aged 18 to 35 in good health. The CDR3 runs from the conserved cysteine through the conserved F or W. A D gene is named only where the DNA matches it firmly. Not every row has a clone size; where given, it reads once, few, many or a size class.

>NA|few|14|TRBJ1-2|TRBV12-3/TRBV12-4
TGTGCCAGCACCAACCTGGGGGAAACGGGTGGCTACACCTTC
CASTNLGETGGYTF
>NA|few|14|TRBJ1-2|TRBV4-3
TGCGCCAGCAGCCAGGCAGGGTTAGGGTATGGCTACACCTTC
CASSQAGLGYGYTF
>NA|few|15|TRBJ1-6|TRBV7-2
TGTGCCAGCAGCTTAGAGGAGGGGCGTAATTCACCCCTCCACTTT
CASSLEEGRNSPLHF
>NA|NA|13|TRBJ1-2|TRBV6-2/TRBV6-3
TGTGCCAGCAGTTACGGTGGACGCTATGGCTACACCTTC
CASSYGGRYGYTF
>TRBD1|NA|15|TRBJ1-2|TRBV20-1
TGCAGTGCTAGAGAGGGGACAGGGGGCTTGGATGGCTACACCTTC
CSAREGTGGLDGYTF
>TRBD2|once|16|TRBJ2-7|TRBV10-3
TGTGCCATCAGCGAGTATGGAGCGGGAGACCTATACGAGCAGTACTTC
CAISEYGAGDLYEQYF
>NA|few|15|TRBJ2-7|TRBV13
TGTGCCAGCAGCTTAGGCGGGCAGACGAACTACGAGCAGTACTTC
CASSLGGQTNYEQYF
>NA|NA|15|TRBJ2-3|TRBV21-1
TGTGCCAGCAGCTCGAGGGGGGCAAGTGCAGATACGCAGTATTTT
CASSSRGASADTQYF
>NA|NA|13|TRBJ1-1|TRBV4-3
TGCGCCAGCACCTGCGGGGGGCGAACTGAAGCTTTCTTT
CASTCGGRTEAFF
>TRBD2|NA|21|TRBJ2-1|TRBV13
TGTGCCAGCAGCCTACCCTCTAGCGGGGGGCCGTTCAGACTCTCCTACAATGAGCAGTTCTTC
CASSLPSSGGPFRLSYNEQFF
>NA|NA|18|TRBJ1-5|TRBV9
TGTGCCAGCAGCGTAGACAGGGACGCCCAACCTGGGGATCAGCCCCAGCATTTT
CASSVDRDAQPGDQPQHF
>TRBD2|NA|19|TRBJ2-1|TRBV20-1
TGCAGTGCTCAACCCTATCGGCGGGGGGGCAGGAGCTCCTACAATGAGCAGTTCTTC
CSAQPYRRGGRSSYNEQFF
>NA|NA|17|TRBJ1-1|TRBV10-3
TGTGCCATCAGTGAGTCTTTCGGGGCTCCGGGGTACACTGAAGCTTTCTTT
CAISESFGAPGYTEAFF
>NA|few|15|TRBJ1-2|TRBV4-3
TGCGCCAGCAGCCAAGAAGATGGGCAGACCTATGGCTACACCTTC
CASSQEDGQTYGYTF
>TRBD2|NA|20|TRBJ2-3|TRBV4-1
TGCGCCAGCAGCCCTAAGTCCGGGGTAGCGGGGGGGCTGGACACAGATACGCAGTATTTT
CASSPKSGVAGGLDTDTQYF
>NA|NA|15|TRBJ2-3|TRBV10-3
TGTGCCATCAGCCGAACCGGGACTAGCACAGATACGCAGTATTTT
CAISRTGTSTDTQYF
>NA|NA|14|TRBJ2-7|TRBV20-1
TGCAGTGCTAGAGACTTTCCAAGATACAATGAGCAGTACTTC
CSARDFPRYNEQYF
>NA|NA|14|TRBJ1-2|TRBV6-5
TGTGCCAGCAGTTACTCGACATACGCCTGGGGCTACACCTTC
CASSYSTYAWGYTF
>TRBD1|few|13|TRBJ1-2|TRBV7-6
TGTGCCGCTTCACAGGGGAATTCGCATGGCTACACCTTC
CAASQGNSHGYTF
>TRBD2|NA|17|TRBJ2-1|TRBV3-1
TGTGCCAGCAGCCAAGGGATGATCAGCGGGGGGTTGAATGAGCAGTTCTTC
CASSQGMISGGLNEQFF
>NA|few|19|TRBJ1-2|TRBV9
TGTGCCAGCAGCGTAGTGCCGGGGTTCGTACCCGATCCTAACTATGGCTACACCTTC
CASSVVPGFVPDPNYGYTF
>NA|few|13|TRBJ2-5|TRBV29-1
TGCAGCGCAAAAACGGGCAGACAAGAGACCCAGTACTTC
CSAKTGRQETQYF
>NA|few|15|TRBJ1-4|TRBV27
TGTGCCAGCGGCTCCCTGGGTGCAACTAATGAAAAACTGTTTTTT
CASGSLGATNEKLFF
>NA|NA|14|TRBJ1-4|TRBV3-1
TGTGCCAGCAGCCAAGGTGGAAATCGTGAAAAACTGTTTTTT
CASSQGGNREKLFF
>TRBD1|few|15|TRBJ1-5|TRBV6-2/TRBV6-3
TGTGCCAGCAGTTATTCAGGGGGCGACCATCAGCCCCAGCATTTT
CASSYSGGDHQPQHF
>TRBD1|few|14|TRBJ1-2|TRBV15
TGTGCCACCAGCAGAGAGGGGACAGCCTATGGCTACACCTTC
CATSREGTAYGYTF
>NA|NA|15|TRBJ1-2|TRBV7-9
TGTGCCAGCACTATACAGGGAATCAACTATTATGGCTACACCTTC
CASTIQGINYYGYTF
>NA|many|14|TRBJ2-5|TRBV5-1
TGCGCCAGCAGCTTGGAAGGACTACAAGAGACCCAGTACTTC
CASSLEGLQETQYF
>NA|NA|14|TRBJ1-2|TRBV7-3
TGTGCCAGCAGCGTCGGGACGGCCCGATATGGCTACACCTTC
CASSVGTARYGYTF
>NA|few|14|TRBJ1-4|TRBV20-1
TGCAGTTCTCCGCAATCTGCAACTAATGAAAAACTGTTTTTT
CSSPQSATNEKLFF
>NA|few|13|TRBJ1-6|TRBV20-1
TGCAGTGCTAGGCGGCAGAGAGATTCACCCCTCCACTTT
CSARRQRDSPLHF
>NA|few|16|TRBJ2-5|TRBV29-1
TGCAGCGTTGAATCCTTGCGGGGACAGTTCCAAGAGACCCAGTACTTC
CSVESLRGQFQETQYF
>TRBD1|NA|15|TRBJ1-2|TRBV15
TGTGCCACCAGCAGCAGGCCCGGACAGGGTCTTGGCTACACCTTC
CATSSRPGQGLGYTF
>NA|NA|13|TRBJ1-2|TRBV29-1
TGCAGCGTTGAAAACAGCTCTAACTATGGCTACACCTTC
CSVENSSNYGYTF
>NA|few|14|TRBJ2-3|TRBV20-1
TGCAGTGCTGGAGACTTATTAAGCACAGATACGCAGTATTTT
CSAGDLLSTDTQYF
>NA|few|12|TRBJ1-1|TRBV20-1
TGCAGTGCTAGAGACGGTGTGTCTGAAGCTTTCTTT
CSARDGVSEAFF
>TRBD1|NA|13|TRBJ2-1|TRBV6-1
TGTGCCAGCAGTGAAGTAGGGGGCATTGAGCAGTTCTTC
CASSEVGGIEQFF
>TRBD1|few|17|TRBJ2-3|TRBV5-1
TGCGCCAGCAGCTTTGTGACAGGGGGCAATAGGGCAGATACGCAGTATTTT
CASSFVTGGNRADTQYF
>NA|NA|17|TRBJ1-1|TRBV5-1
TGCGCCAGCAGCTTGCGGCAGCCAACGCGATGGAACACTGAAGCTTTCTTT
CASSLRQPTRWNTEAFF
>TRBD1|few|16|TRBJ1-4|TRBV5-1
TGCGCCAGCAGCTTGGAGGGGGCGGGAGCCAATGAAAAACTGTTTTTT
CASSLEGAGANEKLFF
>NA|once|16|TRBJ2-3|TRBV4-1
TGCGCCAGCAGCCAAGAGGCAGTCCGATGGACAGATACGCAGTATTTT
CASSQEAVRWTDTQYF
>NA|NA|15|TRBJ1-5|TRBV10-3
TGTGCCATCAGTGAGTCTGGGGGCCCCAATCAGCCCCAGCATTTT
CAISESGGPNQPQHF
>TRBD1|NA|18|TRBJ1-1|TRBV18
TGTGCCAGCTCACCTGGACAGGGGGCTTCGGCGATGACCACTGAAGCTTTCTTT
CASSPGQGASAMTTEAFF
>NA|few|18|TRBJ1-1|TRBV5-1
TGCGCCAGCAGCCCCTACCGGGGTCTCGGGGGGGCGAACACTGAAGCTTTCTTT
CASSPYRGLGGANTEAFF
>NA|NA|13|TRBJ1-5|TRBV12-3/TRBV12-4
TGTGCCGGCACCTTGGGGCAGGATCAGCCCCAGCATTTT
CAGTLGQDQPQHF
>NA|NA|19|TRBJ2-1|TRBV4-2
TGTGCCAGCAGCCAAGATCTTAGCGGTCCAGCGGGCTCCTACAATGAGCAGTTCTTC
CASSQDLSGPAGSYNEQFF
>TRBD1|NA|14|TRBJ1-1|TRBV20-1
TGCAGTGCTAGAGATTTCAGGGGGCCGACTGAAGCTTTCTTT
CSARDFRGPTEAFF
>NA|NA|15|TRBJ1-3|TRBV2
TGTGCCAGCAGATATGAGGGGAAGGCTGGAAACACCATATATTTT
CASRYEGKAGNTIYF